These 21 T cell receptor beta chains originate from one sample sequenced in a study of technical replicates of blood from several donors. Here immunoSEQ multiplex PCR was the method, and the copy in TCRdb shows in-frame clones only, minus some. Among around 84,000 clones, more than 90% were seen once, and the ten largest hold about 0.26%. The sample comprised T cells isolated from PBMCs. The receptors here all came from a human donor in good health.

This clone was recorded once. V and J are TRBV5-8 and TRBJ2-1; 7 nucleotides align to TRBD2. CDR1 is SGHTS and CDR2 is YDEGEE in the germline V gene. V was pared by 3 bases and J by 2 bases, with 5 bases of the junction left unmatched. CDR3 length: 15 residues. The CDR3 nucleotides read TGTGCCAGCAGCTCAGCGGGGTTCACCTACAATGAGCAGTTCTTC. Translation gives CASSSAGFTYNEQFF.

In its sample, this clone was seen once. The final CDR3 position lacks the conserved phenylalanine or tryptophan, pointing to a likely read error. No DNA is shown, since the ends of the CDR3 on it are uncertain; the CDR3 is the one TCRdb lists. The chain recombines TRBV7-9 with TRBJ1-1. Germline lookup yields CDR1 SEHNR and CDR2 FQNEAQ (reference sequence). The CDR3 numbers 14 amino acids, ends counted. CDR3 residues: CASSLGGLSSLRLI.

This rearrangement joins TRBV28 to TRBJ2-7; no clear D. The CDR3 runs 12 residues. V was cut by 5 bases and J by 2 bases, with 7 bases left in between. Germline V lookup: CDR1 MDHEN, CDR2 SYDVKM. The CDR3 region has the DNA TGTGCCAGCAGTCCCCGGGCCTACGAGCAGTACTTC. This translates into CASSPRAYEQYF. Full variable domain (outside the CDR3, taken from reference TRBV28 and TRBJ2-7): DVKVTQSSRYLVKRTGEKVFLECVQDMDHENMFWYRQDPGLGLRLIYFSYDVKMKEKGDIPEGYSVSREKKERFSLILESASTNQTSMYLCASSPRAYEQYFGPGTRLTVT.

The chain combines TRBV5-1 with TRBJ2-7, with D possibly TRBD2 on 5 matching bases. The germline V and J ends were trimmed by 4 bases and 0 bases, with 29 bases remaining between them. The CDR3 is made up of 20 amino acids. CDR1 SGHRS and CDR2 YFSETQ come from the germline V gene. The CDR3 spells CASSPYPWAGRASGSYEQYF. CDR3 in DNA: TGCGCCAGCAGCCCCTATCCATGGGCGGGCCGAGCGTCGGGCTCCTACGAGCAGTACTTC.

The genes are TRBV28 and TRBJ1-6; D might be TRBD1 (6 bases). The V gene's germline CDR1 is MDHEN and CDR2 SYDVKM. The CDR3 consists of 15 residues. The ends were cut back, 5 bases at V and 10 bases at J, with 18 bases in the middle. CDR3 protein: CASSIGAGVSSPLHF. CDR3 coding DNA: TGTGCCAGCAGTATAGGGGCAGGGGTTAGCTCACCCCTCCACTTT.

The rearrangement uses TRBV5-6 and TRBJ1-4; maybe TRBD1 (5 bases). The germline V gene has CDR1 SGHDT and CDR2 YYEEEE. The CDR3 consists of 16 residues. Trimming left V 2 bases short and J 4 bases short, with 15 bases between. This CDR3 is CASSFTSSGYNEKLFF. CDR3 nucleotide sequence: TGTGCCAGCAGCTTCACTTCTTCAGGGTATAATGAAAAACTGTTTTTT.

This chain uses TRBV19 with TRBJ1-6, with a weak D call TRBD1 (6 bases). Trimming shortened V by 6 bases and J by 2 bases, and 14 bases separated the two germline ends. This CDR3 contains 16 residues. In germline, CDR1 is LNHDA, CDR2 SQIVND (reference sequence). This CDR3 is CASREQGFPYNSPLHF. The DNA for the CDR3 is TGTGCCAGTAGAGAACAGGGATTCCCCTATAATTCACCCCTCCACTTT.

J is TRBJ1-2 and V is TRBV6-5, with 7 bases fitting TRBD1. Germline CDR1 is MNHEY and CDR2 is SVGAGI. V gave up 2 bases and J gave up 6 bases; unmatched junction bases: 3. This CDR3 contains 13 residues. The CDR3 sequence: CASSYQTGHGYTF. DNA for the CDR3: TGTGCCAGCAGTTACCAGACAGGGCATGGCTACACCTTC.

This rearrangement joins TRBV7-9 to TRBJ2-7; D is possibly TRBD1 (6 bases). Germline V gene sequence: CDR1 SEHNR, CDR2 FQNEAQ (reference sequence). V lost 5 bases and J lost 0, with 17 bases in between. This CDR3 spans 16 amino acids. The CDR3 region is CASSIQAGANSYEQYF. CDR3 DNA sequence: TGTGCCAGCAGCATACAAGCAGGGGCAAACTCCTACGAGCAGTACTTC.

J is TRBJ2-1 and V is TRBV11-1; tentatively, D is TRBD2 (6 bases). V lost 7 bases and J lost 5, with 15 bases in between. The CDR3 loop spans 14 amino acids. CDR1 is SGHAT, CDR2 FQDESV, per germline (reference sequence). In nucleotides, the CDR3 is TGTGCCAGCAATGAACGGGAGTCACACAATGAGCAGTTCTTC. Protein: CASNERESHNEQFF. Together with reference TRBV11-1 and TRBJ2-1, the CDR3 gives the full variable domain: EAEVAQSPRYKITEKSQAVAFWCDPISGHATLYWYRQILGQGPELLVQFQDESVVDDSQLPKDRFSAERLKGVDSTLKIQPAELGDSAMYLCASNERESHNEQFFGPGTRLTVL.

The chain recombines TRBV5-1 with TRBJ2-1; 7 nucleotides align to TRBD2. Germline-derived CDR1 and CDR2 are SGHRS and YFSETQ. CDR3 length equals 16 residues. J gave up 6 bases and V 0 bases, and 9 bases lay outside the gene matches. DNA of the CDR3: TGCGCCAGCAGCTTGGATCGACTAGCTAGTCGCAATGAGCAGTTCTTC. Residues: CASSLDRLASRNEQFF.

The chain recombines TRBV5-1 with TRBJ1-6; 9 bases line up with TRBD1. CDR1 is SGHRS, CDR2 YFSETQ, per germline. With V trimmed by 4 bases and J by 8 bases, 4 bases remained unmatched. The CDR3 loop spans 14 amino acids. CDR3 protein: CASSPRDRDSPLHF. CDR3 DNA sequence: TGCGCCAGCAGCCCTCGGGACAGGGATTCACCCCTCCACTTT.

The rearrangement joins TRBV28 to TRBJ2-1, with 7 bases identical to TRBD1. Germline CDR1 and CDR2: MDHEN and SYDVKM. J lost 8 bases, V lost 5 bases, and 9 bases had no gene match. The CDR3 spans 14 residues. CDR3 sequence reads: CASSPDRVGDEQFF. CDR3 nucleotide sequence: TGTGCCAGCAGTCCCGACAGGGTCGGGGATGAGCAGTTCTTC.

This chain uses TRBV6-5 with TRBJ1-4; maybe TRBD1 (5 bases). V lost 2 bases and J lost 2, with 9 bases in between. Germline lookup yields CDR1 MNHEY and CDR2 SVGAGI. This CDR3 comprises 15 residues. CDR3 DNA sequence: TGTGCCAGCAGTTACAATTCAGGGACTAATGAAAAACTGTTTTTT. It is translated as CASSYNSGTNEKLFF.

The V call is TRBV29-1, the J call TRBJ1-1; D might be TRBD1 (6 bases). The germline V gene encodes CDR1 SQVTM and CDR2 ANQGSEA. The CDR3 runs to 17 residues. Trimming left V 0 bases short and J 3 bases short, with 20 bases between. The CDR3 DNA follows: TGCAGCGTTGAAGATCCGAGGACAGTGTCATTGTACACTGAAGCTTTCTTT. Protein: CSVEDPRTVSLYTEAFF.

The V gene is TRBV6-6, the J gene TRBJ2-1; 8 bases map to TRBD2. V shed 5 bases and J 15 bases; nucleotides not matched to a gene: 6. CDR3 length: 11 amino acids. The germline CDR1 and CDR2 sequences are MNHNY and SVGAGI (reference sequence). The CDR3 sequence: CASSETSVWFF. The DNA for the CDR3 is TGTGCCAGCAGTGAGACTAGCGTTTGGTTCTTC.

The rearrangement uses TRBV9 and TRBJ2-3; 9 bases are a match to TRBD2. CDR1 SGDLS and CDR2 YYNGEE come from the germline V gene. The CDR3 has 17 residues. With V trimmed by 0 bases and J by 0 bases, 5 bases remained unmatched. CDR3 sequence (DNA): TGTGCCAGCAGCGTAGAGGCGGGGGGGGGTAGCACAGATACGCAGTATTTT. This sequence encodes CASSVEAGGGSTDTQYF.

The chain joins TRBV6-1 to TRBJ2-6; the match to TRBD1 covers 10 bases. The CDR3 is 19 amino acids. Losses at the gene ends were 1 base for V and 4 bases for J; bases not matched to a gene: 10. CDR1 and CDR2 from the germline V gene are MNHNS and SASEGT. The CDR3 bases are TGTGCCAGCAGTGAAGTGCGGCGGACAGGGGGAACCGGGGCCAACGTCCTGACTTTC. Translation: CASSEVRRTGGTGANVLTF.

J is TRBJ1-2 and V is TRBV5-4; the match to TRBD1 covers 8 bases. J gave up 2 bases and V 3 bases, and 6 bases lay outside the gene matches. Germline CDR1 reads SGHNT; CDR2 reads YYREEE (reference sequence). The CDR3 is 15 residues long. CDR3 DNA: TGTGCCAGCAGCTCCCCCACAGGGGGGAACTATGGCTACACCTTC. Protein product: CASSSPTGGNYGYTF.

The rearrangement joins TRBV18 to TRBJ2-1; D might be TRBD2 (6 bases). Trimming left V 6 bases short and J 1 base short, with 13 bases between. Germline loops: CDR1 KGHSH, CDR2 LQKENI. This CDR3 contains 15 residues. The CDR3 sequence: CASSPGLTSYNEQFF. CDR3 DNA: TGTGCCAGCTCGCCGGGACTGACGTCCTACAATGAGCAGTTCTTC.

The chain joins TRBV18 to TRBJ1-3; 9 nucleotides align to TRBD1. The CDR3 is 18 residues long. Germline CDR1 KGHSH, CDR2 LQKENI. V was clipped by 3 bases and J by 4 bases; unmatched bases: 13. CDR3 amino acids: CASSPTPANRGQGNTIYF. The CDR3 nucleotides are TGTGCCAGCTCACCGACACCGGCGAACAGGGGGCAAGGAAACACCATATATTTT.